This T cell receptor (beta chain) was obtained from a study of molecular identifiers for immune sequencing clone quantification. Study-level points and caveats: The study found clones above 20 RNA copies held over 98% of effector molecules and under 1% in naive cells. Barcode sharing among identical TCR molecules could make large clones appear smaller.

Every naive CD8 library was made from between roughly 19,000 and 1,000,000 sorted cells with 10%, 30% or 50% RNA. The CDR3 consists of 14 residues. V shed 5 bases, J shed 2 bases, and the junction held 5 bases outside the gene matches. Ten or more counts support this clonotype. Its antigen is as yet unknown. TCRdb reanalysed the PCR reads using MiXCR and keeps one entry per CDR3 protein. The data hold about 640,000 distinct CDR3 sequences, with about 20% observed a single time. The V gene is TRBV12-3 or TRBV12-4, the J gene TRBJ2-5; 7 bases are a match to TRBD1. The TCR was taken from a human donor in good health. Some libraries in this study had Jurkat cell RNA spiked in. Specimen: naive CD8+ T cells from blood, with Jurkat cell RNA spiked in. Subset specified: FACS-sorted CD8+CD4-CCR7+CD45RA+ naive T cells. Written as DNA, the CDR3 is TGTGCCAGCAGTCCACAGGGGTGGCAAGAGACCCAGTACTTC. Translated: CASSPQGWQETQYF.